This TCR beta chain was sequenced during a study of OX40 agonist ivuxolimab in advanced cancers. For the study in its entirety: Ivuxolimab was a fully human IgG2 agonistic monoclonal antibody targeting the costimulatory receptor OX40 (CD134). Patients were allowed to have had prior anti-PD-1, anti-PD-L1 or anti-CTLA-4 therapy, and around 40% of the dose-escalation patients had previously received checkpoint inhibitors. Intravenous ivuxolimab was administered to patients every 2 weeks at six dose levels: 0.01, 0.1, 0.3, 1.5, 3 and 10 mg/kg. The monotherapy dose-escalation portion (N ≈ 57 patients) of the phase I ivuxolimab trial is reported in the paper. The point of sequencing TCRbeta in the periphery was to test whether ivuxolimab changed TCR sequence diversity and drove clonal T-cell expansion. In the dose-escalation cohort, 75% to 85% of patients were male, and the mean age was roughly 60 years with a range of roughly 20 to 79. Among the approximately 50 dose-escalation patients, around 20 had hepatocellular carcinoma, approximately 15 melanoma, 9 renal cell carcinoma and 9 head and neck cancer. Partial responses occurred in three dose-escalation patients: two with cutaneous melanoma and one with hepatocellular carcinoma.

This clone has a handful of counts. Its antigen is still unknown. No clone much larger than this one lies a single base away; base qualities are absent. Beyond this particular receptor, the publication reports: Clonal expansion of both CD4+ and CD8+ blood T cells was observed from baseline to week 6 at doses 0.1 to 3.0 mg/kg. After ivuxolimab, more expanded clones were found on average in CD8+ T cells than in CD4+ T cells. Low levels of normalized T-cell clonal expansion were also shown by some nonresponding patients. In the 0.1-3.0 mg/kg groups, partial responders had among the lowest normalized peripheral clonal expansion, particularly in CD8+ T cells. Which antigens the clonally expanded peripheral T cells were specific for was not determined.

Patients with autoimmune disease history or receiving systemic immunosuppression were excluded from the trial. Peripheral blood for TCR sequencing was collected from all dose cohorts at baseline, on cycle 4 day 1, and on cycle 7 day 1. Samples were obtained from an open-label, multicenter, first-in-human phase I dose-escalation trial of ivuxolimab. Adults with locally advanced or metastatic melanoma, renal cell, hepatocellular, or head and neck squamous cell carcinoma were enrolled in the trial. Before TCR sequencing, CD4+ T cells and CD8+ T cells from peripheral blood were sorted into separate populations. Taken from cysteine to phenylalanine, the CDR3 has 13 residues. Kept here is only the CDR3 DNA, which spans 39 bases and is read in frame from base 1. The germline V gene (reference sequence) gives CDR1 as MNHEY and CDR2 as SMNVEV. A distance of 12 bases separates the germline ends of V and J, which lose 6 bases and 4 bases respectively.

To sequence the TCRbeta CDR3 region, genomic DNA was isolated from the sorted cells. TCRbeta CDR3 regions were sequenced using the immunoSEQ Assay. TCRdb took over this immuneACCESS table, retaining in-frame rearrangements with V and J assigned. Such tables are incomplete; in checked studies, under half of the missing clones stem from an unresolved V gene, and the remainder is unexplained. For this sample the table gives 70,000 to 90,000 clones, of which roughly 83% were detected only once. The top ten constitute under 8% of the sample. The sample in question was CD4+ or CD8+ T cells sorted from blood, obtained in a trial of the OX40 agonist ivuxolimab. The receptor comes from an adult with an advanced solid tumor such as melanoma, head and neck, liver or kidney cancer. The rearranged chain carries TRBV27 and TRBJ1-2, with the D gene not clear enough to name. Here the CDR3 is given as CASSGLDGYGYTF. DNA sequence: TGTGCCAGCAGCGGGTTGGATGGCTATGGCTACACCTTC.